One sample yielded the 29 T cell receptor beta chains listed below, sequenced in a study of T cells in Graves' hyperthyroidism and ophthalmopathy (dated by TCRdb to between 2019 and 2020). The library was built by means of multiplex PCR. The reads were generated on an Illumina HiSeq 2000. The TCR beta CDR3 regions were amplified from RNA transcripts. For the first round of RT-PCR on the TCR CDR3, the HTBI primer set was used together with the Qiagen OneStep RT-PCR kit. TCRdb reprocessed the public reads (quality trimming at Q25 with fastp, clone calling with MiXCR) and kept in-frame beta chains. Entries that share a CDR3 protein sequence are merged under the most common genes and DNA. The table for this sample lists approximately 560,000 distinct CDR3 sequences; about 43% of them were counted only once. The ten largest account for about 7.8% of the sample. The specimen was peripheral blood or thyroid tissue (not recorded which). The receptor set was obtained from a woman aged 18-30 years with Graves' hyperthyroidism. Donor details come from another sample of the same person, matched by shared clones.

The gene calls are TRBV19 and TRBJ1-5; D might be TRBD1 (6 bases). V lost 6 bases, J lost 3 bases, and 12 bases lay in between. CDR1 and CDR2 (germline): LNHDA, SQIVND (reference sequence). There are 14 residues in the CDR3. CDR3 nucleotide sequence: TGTGCCAGTAGAGTAGCAGGGGTCAATCAGCCCCAGCATTTT. Translated, it gives CASRVAGVNQPQHF.

The chain couples TRBV2 to TRBJ1-5, with D perhaps matching TRBD1 (5 bases). The V and J ends lost 5 bases and 4 bases respectively, with 15 bases between them. This CDR3 has 15 amino acids. From germline, CDR1 is SNHLY and CDR2 FYNNEI. The CDR3 region is CASSSRGKGNQPQHF. The CDR3 DNA sequence: TGTGCCAGCAGTTCCCGGGGGAAGGGGAATCAGCCCCAGCATTTT.

V is TRBV19 and J is TRBJ1-2; 7 bases are shared with TRBD1. This CDR3 contains 14 residues. The germline gives CDR1 LNHDA, CDR2 SQIVND (reference sequence). Trimming took 4 bases from V and 0 from J; bases not matched to a gene: 2. CDR3 sequence (DNA): TGTGCCAGTAGTACGGGACAGTCTAACTATGGCTACACCTTC. This sequence encodes CASSTGQSNYGYTF.

This chain connects TRBV7-2 to TRBJ1-5; D is undetermined. The germline V and J ends were trimmed by 6 bases and 8 bases, with 20 bases remaining between them. Germline V gene lookup returns CDR1 SGHTA and CDR2 FQGNSA. The CDR3 has 15 amino acids. The CDR3 loop is CASSYAVGVVEPQHF. Here the CDR3 DNA reads TGTGCCAGCAGTTACGCTGTCGGCGTGGTGGAGCCCCAGCATTTT.

This chain links TRBV10-3 with TRBJ2-7; no clear D. The CDR3 has 11 amino acids. Trimming took off 7 bases at V and 4 bases at J, with 8 bases between the two ends. Germline V gives CDR1 ENHRY, CDR2 SYGVKD. CDR3 DNA: TGTGCCATCACCGAAGGGTACGAGCAGTACTTC. It codes for CAITEGYEQYF.

This chain joins TRBV11-2 and TRBJ2-7; TRBD2 matches at 10 bases. The CDR3 runs 18 residues. Germline V gene lookup returns CDR1 SGHAT and CDR2 FQNNGV. V dropped 2 bases and J dropped 2; count of bases not matched to a gene: 12. The CDR3 nucleotides read TGTGCCAGCAGCTTAACGGGGTCTAGCGGGGGCTTACCCTACGAGCAGTACTTC. It specifies CASSLTGSSGGLPYEQYF.

This chain joins TRBV2 and TRBJ1-1, with a weak D call TRBD1 (5 bases). The V gene's germline CDR1 is SNHLY and CDR2 FYNNEI. Between the trimmed V and J ends, which lost 8 bases and 3 bases, there was a span of 16 bases. This CDR3 is built from 14 residues. The DNA for the CDR3 is TGTGCCAGCGTTCGGGGGGGTTATGACACTGAAGCTTTCTTT. This sequence encodes CASVRGGYDTEAFF.

This clonotype has only one observation. The CDR3 ends on some other residue instead of the conserved phenylalanine or tryptophan, so this is likely a read error. No DNA is shown, since the ends of the CDR3 on it are uncertain; the CDR3 is the one TCRdb lists. V and J are TRBV7-9 and TRBJ1-1; TRBD1 is taken as the D call from the table, unchecked against the DNA. With termini counted, the CDR3 has 9 amino acids. Germline CDR1 and CDR2: SEHNR and FQNEAQ (reference sequence). CDR3 protein: CASSSDRAE.

This sequence joins TRBV7-9 and TRBJ1-5; no clear D. Trimming took off 3 bases at V and 3 bases at J, with 12 bases between the two ends. CDR1 and CDR2 (germline): SEHNR, FQNEAQ (reference sequence). This CDR3 spans 15 amino acids. CDR3 loop: CASSFGGINNQPQHF. In nucleotides, the CDR3 is TGTGCCAGCAGCTTTGGAGGTATCAACAATCAGCCCCAGCATTTT.

A word on this clonotype: A read error is possible here, since a much larger clone lies one base away. V gene TRBV10-3 combines with J gene TRBJ2-7; 8 bases are a match to TRBD1. The V gene end was trimmed by 9 bases and the J gene end by 1 base; junction bases not matched to a gene: 8. The CDR3 totals 14 residues. Germline V gene lookup returns CDR1 ENHRY and CDR2 SYGVKD. In DNA form, the CDR3 reads TGTGCCATGAGGACGGACAGGGCGTCCTACGAGCAGTACTTC. This gives the protein CAMRTDRASYEQYF.

The chain uses TRBV7-9 and TRBJ2-3; TRBD2 matches 14 bases. CDR1 is SEHNR and CDR2 is FQNEAQ in the germline V gene (reference sequence). V was clipped by 6 bases and J by 5 bases; unmatched bases: 7. CDR3 size: 16 residues. DNA for the CDR3: TGTGCCAGCAGTTACTCGGGGACTAGCGGGGGAGATACGCAGTATTTT. It yields the protein CASSYSGTSGGDTQYF.

The rearrangement joins TRBV15 to TRBJ2-7; 7 nucleotides line up with TRBD2. Trimming at V came to 3 bases and at J to 0 bases, leaving 8 bases not matched to a gene. CDR3 length: 16 residues. Germline V gene data show CDR1 as LNHNV and CDR2 as YYDKDF (reference sequence). Here the CDR3 DNA reads TGTGCCACCAGCAGCCGCGGGACTACCTCCTCCTACGAGCAGTACTTC. Protein: CATSSRGTTSSYEQYF.

This clonotype was counted a few times. The chain recombines TRBV5-1 with TRBJ1-1; 9 bases match TRBD1. V lost 4 bases and J lost 3; bases outside the gene matches: 4. Germline-derived CDR1 and CDR2 are SGHRS and YFSETQ. The CDR3 contains 14 residues. The CDR3 region is CASSVGQGDTEAFF. CDR3 bases: TGCGCCAGCAGCGTGGGACAGGGAGACACTGAAGCTTTCTTT.

The genes are TRBV24-1 and TRBJ2-5; TRBD1 matches at 11 bases. The V gene end was trimmed by 5 bases and the J gene end by 9 bases; junction bases not matched to a gene: 13. CDR3 size: 16 residues. Per germline, CDR1 KGHDR and CDR2 SFDVKD. The CDR3 is CATSVRDRGFGQPQYF. The DNA of the CDR3 is TGTGCCACCAGTGTACGGGACAGGGGGTTCGGTCAGCCCCAGTACTTC.

This CDR3 reads CASSDWKGETQYF. The CDR3 DNA reads TGTGCCAGCAGTGATTGGAAAGGAGAGACCCAGTACTTC. V usage is TRBV25-1 and J usage is TRBJ2-5, with unresolved D. This CDR3 is 13 amino acids long. From germline, CDR1 is MGHDK and CDR2 SYGVNS. Trimming took 3 bases from V and 4 from J, leaving 9 bases between them.

This chain's CDR3 is CSVEQGPFTGANVLTF. In DNA, the CDR3 is TGCAGCGTTGAGCAGGGCCCCTTCACTGGGGCCAACGTCCTGACTTTC. J is TRBJ2-6 and V is TRBV29-1, with TRBD1 as a possible D gene (5 bases). Trimming cost V 3 bases and J 2 bases, with 14 bases left between them. The CDR3 totals 16 residues. From germline, CDR1 is SQVTM and CDR2 ANQGSEA. The variable domain in full, with the rest retrieved from reference TRBV29-1 and TRBJ2-6, is SAVISQKPSRDICQRGTSLTIQCQVDSQVTMMFWYRQQPGQSLTLIATANQGSEATYESGFVIDKFPISRPNLTFSTLTVSNMSPEDSSIYLCSVEQGPFTGANVLTFGAGSRLTVL.

This chain connects TRBV5-1 to TRBJ1-5, with 10 nucleotides matching TRBD1. Germline-derived CDR1 and CDR2 are SGHRS and YFSETQ. The CDR3 is made up of 15 amino acids. V gave up 4 bases and J gave up 6 bases; unmatched junction bases: 7. CDR3 residues: CASSRGQGSSQPQHF. The CDR3 bases are TGCGCCAGCAGCAGGGGACAGGGGTCTAGTCAGCCCCAGCATTTT.

A remark on this clonotype: It may be a read error: a sequence one base away is much more abundant. V is TRBV2 and J is TRBJ1-1, with a weak D call TRBD1 (6 bases). The CDR3 sequence is 12 residues long. In germline, CDR1 is SNHLY, CDR2 FYNNEI. CDR3: CTSSAGETEAFF. The DNA for the CDR3 is TGTACCAGCAGTGCAGGGGAGACTGAAGCTTTCTTT.

About this clonotype: This clone may be a read error of a much larger clone one base away. The rearrangement links TRBV7-2 to TRBJ2-7; D possibly matches TRBD1 or TRBD2 (6 bases each). In germline, CDR1 is SGHTA, CDR2 FQGNSA. The CDR3 totals 15 residues. In DNA, the CDR3 is TGTGCCAGCAGCCTAGTCGGCGGAGGGGGTCGCGAGCGGTACTTC. Residues: CASSLVGGGGRERYF.

This clonotype was seen at least ten times. The chain has TRBV7-2 and TRBJ1-5; D remains ambiguous. Per germline, CDR1 SGHTA and CDR2 FQGNSA. V lost 2 bases and J lost 0, with 8 bases in between. The CDR3 runs 15 residues. The CDR3 coding sequence is TGTGCCAGCAGCTTAATGCGGAATAGCAATCAGCCCCAGCATTTT. Its protein product is CASSLMRNSNQPQHF.

The chain is built from TRBV7-3 and TRBJ2-7; D is possibly TRBD2 (6 bases). The CDR3 is 13 residues long. CDR1 and CDR2 (germline): SGHTA, FQGTGA. V shed 5 bases and J shed 5 bases, with 13 bases lying between them. The CDR3 sequence is CASSRWDFNEQYF. The CDR3 DNA is TGTGCCAGCAGCCGATGGGACTTCAACGAGCAGTACTTC. Together with reference TRBV7-3 and TRBJ2-7, the CDR3 gives the full variable domain: GAGVSQTPSNKVTEKGKYVELRCDPISGHTALYWYRQSLGQGPEFLIYFQGTGAADDSGLPNDRFFAVRPEGSVSTLKIQRTERGDSAVYLCASSRWDFNEQYFGPGTRLTVT.

V gene TRBV7-9 combines with J gene TRBJ1-4, with a tentative D call TRBD1 (5 bases). The CDR3 is 14 amino acids. V was pared by 5 bases and J by 8 bases, with 15 bases between. Germline CDR1 reads SEHNR; CDR2 reads FQNEAQ (reference sequence). In DNA form, the CDR3 reads TGTGCCAGCAGCAGGGACGGTCTGGAGGAAAAACTGTTTTTT. This gives the protein CASSRDGLEEKLFF. The complete variable domain, with remaining parts taken from reference TRBV7-9 and TRBJ1-4, reads DTGVSQNPRHKITKRGQNVTFRCDPISEHNRLYWYRQTLGQGPEFLTYFQNEAQLEKSRLLSDRFSAERPKGSFSTLEIQRTEQGDSAMYLCASSRDGLEEKLFFGSGTQLSVL.

The genes are TRBV7-2 and TRBJ2-7; 7 bases fit TRBD2. V shed 0 bases and J 1 base; nucleotides not matched to a gene: 9. The V gene's germline CDR1 is SGHTA and CDR2 FQGNSA. The CDR3 is 17 amino acids. The CDR3 nucleotides are TGTGCCAGCAGCTTAGCCCTCTCGGGAGGCCTTTCCTACGAGCAGTACTTC. As protein: CASSLALSGGLSYEQYF.

This clonotype was seen only a few times. The V gene is TRBV2, the J gene TRBJ1-2, with 7 bases lining up with TRBD1. CDR1 and CDR2 (germline): SNHLY, FYNNEI. The CDR3 contains 13 residues. V lost 9 bases, J lost 2 bases, and 6 bases stayed unmatched. In DNA form, the CDR3 reads TGTGCCAGAGGGGGGACAGAAAACTATGGCTACACCTTC. It codes for CARGGTENYGYTF.

This clonotype was recorded a few times. CDR3 in amino acids: CASSIGGLVEAFF. In nucleotides, the CDR3 is TGTGCCAGTAGTATTGGGGGCCTGGTTGAAGCTTTCTTT. This chain connects TRBV19 to TRBJ1-1; D is perhaps TRBD1 (6 bases). Germline V gives CDR1 LNHDA, CDR2 SQIVND (reference sequence). V gave up 3 bases and J gave up 7 bases, with 12 bases separating them. This CDR3 comprises 13 residues.

The sample holds many counts of this clonotype. The rearrangement links TRBV20-1 to TRBJ2-2, with TRBD1 matching 12 bases. This CDR3 spans 15 amino acids. V gave up 4 bases and J gave up 3 bases; unmatched junction bases: 3. Germline V CDR1 and CDR2: DFQATT, SNEGSKA (reference sequence). This CDR3 is CSATGQGADTGELFF. The CDR3 DNA is TGCAGTGCTACGGGACAGGGGGCCGACACCGGGGAGCTGTTTTTT.

The chain links TRBV2 to TRBJ1-2; 8 bases agree with TRBD1. The CDR3 is 14 amino acids. The V and J ends lost 5 bases and 7 bases, in that order; junction bases with no gene match: 9. The V gene's germline CDR1 is SNHLY and CDR2 FYNNEI. The DNA of the CDR3 is TGTGCCAGCAGTTTGTCCTACAGGGGGGCTGGCTACACCTTC. The encoded protein is CASSLSYRGAGYTF.

V is TRBV7-9 and J is TRBJ2-7; 16 nucleotides agree with TRBD2. The CDR3 consists of 14 residues. Per germline, CDR1 SEHNR and CDR2 FQNEAQ (reference sequence). J gave up 12 bases and V 6 bases, and 8 bases lay outside the gene matches. In nucleotides, the CDR3 is TGTGCCAGCAGGTCGGGACTAGCGGGAGGGAGAAGGTACTTC. Its protein product is CASRSGLAGGRRYF.

This sequence joins TRBV7-8 and TRBJ1-4; D might be TRBD1 (5 bases). With the DNA end fitting TRBJ1-5 better, the J assignment may be wrong. Germline V gene sequence: CDR1 SGHVS, CDR2 FQNEAQ. This CDR3 is built from 13 residues. The CDR3 DNA reads TGTGCCAGCAGCTTAGTACAGACAGAGCGCCAGCATTTT. This codes for CASSLVQTERQHF.